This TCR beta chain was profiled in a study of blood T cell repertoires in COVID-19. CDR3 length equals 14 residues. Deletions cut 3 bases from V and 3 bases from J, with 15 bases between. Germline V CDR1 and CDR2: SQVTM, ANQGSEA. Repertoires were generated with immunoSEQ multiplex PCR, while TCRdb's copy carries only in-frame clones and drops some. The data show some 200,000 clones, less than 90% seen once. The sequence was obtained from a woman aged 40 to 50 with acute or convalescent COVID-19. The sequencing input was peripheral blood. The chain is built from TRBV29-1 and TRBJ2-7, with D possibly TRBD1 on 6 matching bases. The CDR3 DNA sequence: TGCAGCGTTGATTGGTCCCAGGGGAACTACGAGCAGTACTTC. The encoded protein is CSVDWSQGNYEQYF.